This T cell receptor beta chain was identified during a study of blood T cell repertoires in COVID-19. In the study overall: The cDNA or gDNA used as material had been derived from T cells, B-cell-depleted T cells, or PBMCs.

This clone was seen a few times. Participants reported their clinical history, and cohort assignment relied on those reports. The germline V and J ends were trimmed by 11 bases and 0 bases, with 10 bases remaining between them. CDR1 and CDR2 (germline): LGHNA, YNFKEQ. The CDR3 has 13 residues. The assay was immunoSEQ multiplex PCR, and TCRdb's table has in-frame clones only and misses some. Of a few hundred thousand clones listed, 84% are singletons. The clonotype was recovered from a woman aged 40 to 49 who had recovered from COVID-19. The sequencing sample was made of PBMCs or T cells enriched from blood (not recorded which). The chain recombines TRBV4-2 with TRBJ1-4; D perhaps matches TRBD1 (6 bases). CDR3 loop: CACAGATNEKLFF. The CDR3 coding sequence is TGTGCCTGCGCAGGGGCAACTAATGAAAAACTGTTTTTT.